This T cell receptor (beta chain) appears in the sequencing data of a study of blood T cell repertoires in COVID-19. Study-wide context: Samples came from the United States, Italy and Spain, spanning acute and convalescent COVID-19.

Measured with immunoSEQ multiplex PCR; TCRdb has only the in-frame clones, and not every one. The sample holds around 620,000 clones, 90% seen once. This clone was detected once. Sequencing was done on a sample of peripheral blood. The clonotype originates from a woman between 18 and 29 years old with acute or convalescent COVID-19.

The CDR3 region is CASSMAGGASPLHF. CDR3 coding DNA: TGTGCCAGTAGTATGGCAGGTGGTGCTTCACCCCTCCACTTT. The chain joins TRBV19 to TRBJ1-6; D gene uncertain. The germline gives CDR1 LNHDA, CDR2 SQIVND (reference sequence). CDR3 length: 14 amino acids. V lost 3 bases and J lost 9, with 12 bases in between. Based on the CDR3 plus reference TRBV19 and TRBJ1-6, the full variable domain is DGGITQSPKYLFRKEGQNVTLSCEQNLNHDAMYWYRQDPGQGLRLIYYSQIVNDFQKGDIAEGYSVSREKKESFPLTVTSAQKNPTAFYLCASSMAGGASPLHFGNGTRLTVT.